Below are 22 T cell receptor beta chains sequenced from a single sample in a study of cytomegalovirus exposure and HLA in healthy donors. PCR primers comprised 60 Vbeta and 13 Jbeta primers. TCRdb's table, derived via immunoSEQ multiplex PCR, lists solely in-frame clones and lacks some. The sample has 50,000 to 60,000 clones; the top ten hold 3% to 4%. Sequences were obtained from PBMCs. Source of these receptors: a male donor in good health and CMV-seronegative.

The chain has TRBV7-3 and TRBJ2-1, with TRBD2 identical over 11 bases. The CDR3 has 17 amino acids. The V segment lost 2 bases and the J segment 3 bases; nucleotides outside the gene matches: 6. CDR1 and CDR2 from the germline V gene are SGHTA and FQGTGA. The DNA for the CDR3 is TGTGCCAGCAGCTTAGGGCTAGCGGGGGGCATCTACAATGAGCAGTTCTTC. Its translation: CASSLGLAGGIYNEQFF.

This chain connects TRBV7-2 to TRBJ2-3, with 12 bases that match TRBD2. Per the germline V gene, CDR1 is SGHTA and CDR2 is FQGNSA. Losses at the gene ends were 4 bases for V and 5 bases for J; bases not matched to a gene: 4. The CDR3 covers 15 residues. CDR3 region: CASSSSGGALDTQYF. The CDR3 DNA reads TGTGCCAGCAGCTCTAGCGGGGGGGCCTTAGATACGCAGTATTTT.

V gene TRBV6-6 combines with J gene TRBJ2-7; D is uncertain. CDR3 size: 12 residues. From germline, CDR1 is MNHNY and CDR2 SVGAGI (reference sequence). The V and J ends lost 2 bases and 3 bases respectively, with 5 bases between them. The chain's CDR3 is CASSYASYEQYF. For the CDR3, the DNA is TGTGCCAGCAGTTACGCGAGCTACGAGCAGTACTTC.

The chain is built from TRBV27 and TRBJ1-6; the match to TRBD1 covers 7 bases. In germline, CDR1 is MNHEY, CDR2 SMNVEV (reference sequence). Trimming removed 4 bases from V and 0 bases from J; junction bases left unmatched: 15. The CDR3 runs 20 residues. CDR3 region: CASSSTRQGLWSSYNSPLHF. CDR3 coding DNA: TGTGCCAGCAGTTCCACCAGACAGGGTTTGTGGTCCTCCTATAATTCACCCCTCCACTTT.

The V call is TRBV19, the J call TRBJ2-5; TRBD1 matches 10 bases. Germline-derived CDR1 and CDR2 are LNHDA and SQIVND (reference sequence). V gave up 0 bases and J gave up 4 bases; unmatched junction bases: 11. This CDR3 has 18 amino acids. Here the CDR3 DNA reads TGTGCCAGTAGTATAGATGCGCCGACAGGGGGCTTCGGAGAGACCCAGTACTTC. As protein: CASSIDAPTGGFGETQYF.

This sequence joins TRBV5-1 and TRBJ1-2; 8 nucleotides align to TRBD1. Germline V CDR1 and CDR2: SGHRS, YFSETQ. Trimming took 4 bases from V and 7 from J; bases not matched to a gene: 6. The CDR3 spans 13 residues. The CDR3 DNA is TGCGCCAGCAGCCAACAGGGGGACGGTGGCTACACCTTC. Translating gives CASSQQGDGGYTF. The full variable domain, in which reference TRBV5-1 and TRBJ1-2 provide the parts outside the CDR3, is KAGVTQTPRYLIKTRGQQVTLSCSPISGHRSVSWYQQTPGQGLQFLFEYFSETQRNKGNFPGRFSGRQFSNSRSEMNVSTLELGDSALYLCASSQQGDGGYTFGSGTRLTVV.

The CDR3 loop is CASSPGRDNSPLHF. The DNA of the CDR3 is TGTGCCAGCAGCCCGGGGAGGGATAATTCACCCCTCCACTTT. This rearrangement joins TRBV5-5 to TRBJ1-6, with D uncertain. The CDR3 runs 14 residues. Trimming cost V 4 bases and J 5 bases, with 10 bases left between them. The germline CDR1 and CDR2 sequences are SGHKS and YYEKEE (reference sequence).

CDR3: CASTGGAGQGAPEAFF. The CDR3 DNA is TGTGCCAGCACAGGGGGGGCGGGACAGGGGGCCCCGGAAGCTTTCTTT. This rearrangement joins TRBV6-6 to TRBJ1-1, with 12 bases that match TRBD1. V gave up 7 bases and J gave up 8 bases; unmatched junction bases: 14. CDR1 is MNHNY, CDR2 SVGAGI, per germline (reference sequence). The CDR3 contains 16 residues.

The J gene is TRBJ2-7, the V gene TRBV7-6; weak D call: TRBD2 (6 bases). The CDR3 loop spans 16 amino acids. V was clipped by 4 bases and J by 1 base, with 17 bases between them. CDR1 is SGHVS, CDR2 FNYEAQ, per germline. The CDR3 DNA sequence: TGTGCCAGCAGCTCGATTAGGGGACGGGGGTCCTACGAGCAGTACTTC. As protein: CASSSIRGRGSYEQYF.

As regards this clone: The junction and the germline gene differ at one end; a read error may be behind it. CDR3 in DNA: TGTGCCAGTACCCCGCGCCAGGGGGGTAGGGCTGAAGATTTCTTT. As protein: CASTPRQGGRAEDFF. The gene calls are TRBV19 and TRBJ1-1; 7 bases match TRBD1. This CDR3 contains 15 residues. Germline loops: CDR1 LNHDA, CDR2 SQIVND (reference sequence).

The chain employs TRBV1 and TRBJ1-2. TRBV1 is recorded as a pseudogene. This CDR3 has 12 residues. The DNA of the CDR3 is TGCACCAGCGGTACGGGTGGGTATGGCTACACCTTC. Translated: CTSGTGGYGYTF.

The rearrangement links TRBV5-6 to TRBJ1-1, with D uncertain. The CDR3 contains 11 residues. Germline V CDR1 and CDR2: SGHDT, YYEEEE. Trimming shortened V by 4 bases and J by 3 bases, and 4 bases separated the two germline ends. The CDR3 DNA follows: TGTGCCAGCAGCCTGTACACTGAAGCTTTCTTT. Protein sequence: CASSLYTEAFF.

The rearrangement uses TRBV23-1 and TRBJ1-2; D not resolved. TRBV23-1 is sorted into the ORF group, with uncertain function. Trimming cost V 4 bases and J 6 bases, with 18 bases left between them. This CDR3 comprises 15 residues. The DNA for the CDR3 is TGCGCCAGCAGTCTAGATCGCGGAGGTCAGGATGGCTACACCTTC. Translating it yields CASSLDRGGQDGYTF.

J is TRBJ2-1 and V is TRBV7-9; 8 bases fit TRBD2. Trimming cost V 0 bases and J 9 bases; bases outside gene matches: 10. The CDR3 is 16 amino acids. The germline gives CDR1 SEHNR, CDR2 FQNEAQ (reference sequence). The CDR3 DNA reads TGTGCCAGCAGCTTAGCGCAGGGTCGCGGGACTAGTGAGCAGTTCTTC. Translated, it gives CASSLAQGRGTSEQFF.

The chain recombines TRBV30 with TRBJ1-2; 8 nucleotides match TRBD1. J gave up 7 bases and V 4 bases, and 2 bases lay outside the gene matches. Germline V gene lookup returns CDR1 GTSNPN and CDR2 SVGIG (reference sequence). The CDR3 loop spans 11 amino acids. CDR3 bases: TGTGCCTGGACAGGGGGCGCTGGCTACACCTTC. Its protein is CAWTGGAGYTF.

On this clone: This sample includes further DNA sequences coding for the same CDR3. V usage is TRBV9 and J usage is TRBJ1-6; D ambiguous. V dropped 0 bases and J dropped 6 bases, with 7 bases sitting between them. Germline V gene lookup returns CDR1 SGDLS and CDR2 YYNGEE. There are 14 residues in the CDR3. The DNA for the CDR3 is TGTGCCAGCAGCGTAGCTACGGGTAATTCACCCCTCCACTTT. It translates to CASSVATGNSPLHF. Supplemented by reference TRBV9 and TRBJ1-6, the full variable domain reads DSGVTQTPKHLITATGQRVTLRCSPRSGDLSVYWYQQSLDQGLQFLIQYYNGEERAKGNILERFSAQQFPDLHSELNLSSLELGDSALYFCASSVATGNSPLHFGNGTRLTVT.

The chain links TRBV18 to TRBJ2-5; 7 bases align to TRBD2. J lost 1 base, V lost 3 bases, and 5 bases had no gene match. The germline V gene encodes CDR1 KGHSH and CDR2 LQKENI. This CDR3 is built from 15 residues. DNA for the CDR3: TGTGCCAGCTCACCCCAGGGCGGGGGCCAAGAGACCCAGTACTTC. Protein product: CASSPQGGGQETQYF. Full variable domain (outside the CDR3, taken from reference TRBV18 and TRBJ2-5): NAGVMQNPRHLVRRRGQEARLRCSPMKGHSHVYWYRQLPEEGLKFMVYLQKENIIDESGMPKERFSAEFPKEGPSILRIQQVVRGDSAAYFCASSPQGGGQETQYFGPGTRLLVL.

The chain carries TRBV4-3 and TRBJ1-5, with D maybe TRBD1 (5 bases). V was trimmed by 4 bases and J by 5 bases, leaving 12 bases between them. Looked up from germline, CDR1 is LGHNA and CDR2 is YSLEER. The CDR3 covers 14 residues. CDR3 sequence: CASSLFREDQPQHF. CDR3 in DNA: TGCGCCAGCAGCCTTTTCAGGGAAGATCAGCCCCAGCATTTT.

The rearrangement joins TRBV7-2 to TRBJ2-7, with a weak D call TRBD2 (6 bases). V lost 5 bases and J lost 1, with 9 bases in between. This CDR3 spans 13 amino acids. Germline V gene lookup returns CDR1 SGHTA and CDR2 FQGNSA. CDR3 bases: TGTGCCAGCAGCCGGACTAATTCCTACGAGCAGTACTTC. This encodes CASSRTNSYEQYF.

The V and J genes are TRBV7-8 and TRBJ2-5, with 9 positions matching TRBD1. The CDR3 totals 14 residues. The V gene's germline CDR1 is SGHVS and CDR2 FQNEAQ. V trimming: 5 bases; J trimming: 4 bases; junction bases outside the gene matches: 5. The CDR3 protein is CASSLGTGIETQYF. In nucleotides, the CDR3 is TGTGCCAGCAGCCTCGGGACAGGGATAGAGACCCAGTACTTC.

This rearrangement joins TRBV4-3 to TRBJ2-3, with D tentatively TRBD2 (7 bases). V lost 0 bases, J lost 0 bases, and 16 bases lay in between. From germline, CDR1 is LGHNA and CDR2 YSLEER. The CDR3 sequence is 18 residues long. The CDR3 here is CASSQDPDSGKSTDTQYF. Written as DNA, the CDR3 is TGCGCCAGCAGCCAAGATCCGGACAGCGGGAAGAGCACAGATACGCAGTATTTT.

About this clone: A junction end diverges from the germline sequence, so it may reflect a read error. V gene TRBV4-2 combines with J gene TRBJ2-6, with a possible D match to TRBD1 (5 bases). Germline CDR1 is LGHNA and CDR2 is YNFKEQ. This CDR3 spans 15 amino acids. CDR3 region: CASSPGFTGASVLTF. The CDR3 nucleotides are TGTGCCAGCAGCCCAGGGTTTACTGGGGCCAGCGTCCTGACTTTC.